These T cell receptor beta chains were read from a single sample in a study of T cell responses to AZD1222 COVID-19 vaccine. Data came from immunoSEQ multiplex PCR; TCRdb stores just in-frame clones and leaves some out. This sample has roughly 120,000 clones, with around 93% found just once. Here the sequenced sample was peripheral blood, taken on day 0 of AZD1222 vaccination. These receptors were taken from an adult in good health. Each CDR3 is given with its conserved first and last residue. D genes are given only for firm matches. The listing skips clone size in some rows; elsewhere it reads once, few, many or a size class.

size,D,J,V,CDR3,DNA
.,.,TRBJ2-5,TRBV11-2,CASSLASPETQYF,TGTGCCAGCAGCTTAGCGAGCCCGGAGACCCAGTACTTC
.,.,TRBJ1-4,TRBV24-1,CATSVGGATNEKLFF,TGTGCCACCAGTGTGGGGGGGGCAACTAATGAAAAACTGTTTTTT
.,.,TRBJ1-2,TRBV30,CAWTTGPGGYTF,TGTGCCTGGACTACTGGGCCCGGTGGCTACACCTTC
.,.,TRBJ2-1,TRBV19,CASIPGQGLGSGRNEQFF,TGTGCCAGCATACCGGGACAGGGGCTTGGAAGCGGGAGGAATGAGCAGTTCTTC
.,.,TRBJ1-1,TRBV6-5,CASSLDGNTEAFF,TGTGCCAGCAGCCTGGACGGGAACACTGAAGCTTTCTTT
.,TRBD2,TRBJ2-1,TRBV4-1,CASSQVAGGSYNEQFF,TGCGCCAGCAGCCAAGTGGCGGGGGGGTCCTACAATGAGCAGTTCTTC
once,.,TRBJ1-5,TRBV28,CASSGTDQPQHF,TGTGCCAGCAGCGGGACGGATCAGCCCCAGCATTTT
.,.,TRBJ2-3,TRBV5-8,CASSPGGNGDTQYF,TGTGCCAGCAGCCCAGGTGGAAATGGAGATACGCAGTATTTT
.,.,TRBJ2-7,TRBV7-9,CAGQNFESYEQYF,TGTGCCGGTCAGAATTTCGAATCCTACGAGCAGTACTTC
.,.,TRBJ1-2,TRBV19,CASSMDQDYGYTF,TGTGCCAGTAGTATGGACCAAGACTATGGCTACACCTTC
.,TRBD1,TRBJ2-1,TRBV18,CASSPPRGQGAMDNEQFF,TGTGCCAGCTCACCACCGCGTGGTCAGGGGGCGATGGATAATGAGCAGTTCTTC
.,.,TRBJ2-1,TRBV9,CASSGELGWGNEQFF,TGTGCCAGCAGCGGAGAACTAGGGTGGGGCAATGAGCAGTTCTTC
once,.,TRBJ1-1,TRBV7-8,CASSTLSPNTEAFF,TGTGCCAGCAGCACCCTGAGTCCGAACACTGAAGCTTTCTTT
.,TRBD1,TRBJ2-7,TRBV11-2,CASSLEGTGGNYEQYF,TGTGCCAGCAGCTTAGAAGGGACAGGGGGTAACTACGAGCAGTACTTC
once,TRBD1,TRBJ1-1,TRBV5-5,CASSFFGQGRTEAFF,TGTGCCAGCAGCTTCTTTGGACAGGGGAGGACTGAAGCTTTCTTT